The T cell receptor (beta chain) described here comes from a study of blood T cell repertoires in COVID-19. Background on the study: The origin of the acute and convalescent COVID-19 samples was the United States, Italy and Spain. Nucleic acid was either cDNA or gDNA, and it came from T cells, B-cell-depleted T cells, or PBMCs.

The CDR3 is 17 residues long. Trimming shortened V by 5 bases and J by 7 bases, and 24 bases separated the two germline ends. Germline V gives CDR1 MDHEN, CDR2 SYDVKM. Clinical histories supplied by participants themselves formed the basis of cohort assignment. In the source study's methods: Amplification of reference gene primers was used by the study to estimate nucleated cell counts. Generated by immunoSEQ multiplex PCR, the TCRdb table keeps only in-frame clones and is missing some. From that table come the V and J calls and clone size; the DNA was used to work out D and trimming. The repertoire holds roughly 250,000 clones, around 84% seen once, with roughly 1.6% in the top ten.

The rearrangement joins TRBV28 to TRBJ2-1; maybe TRBD2 (6 bases). Specimen: PBMCs or T cells enriched from blood (not recorded which). This TCR was sampled from a woman aged 50 to 60 who had recovered from COVID-19. The CDR3 DNA reads as TGTGCCAGCAGTCCTGCGGGACTCTCGGAGGGTTTAAATGAGCAGTTCTTC. Translating gives CASSPAGLSEGLNEQFF.